This entry lists 12 T cell receptor beta chains sequenced from one sample in a study of shared clonotypes between healthy human individuals. Measured with immunoSEQ multiplex PCR; TCRdb has only the in-frame clones, and not every one. The sample carries 800,000 to 1,200,000 clones, around 78% recorded once. The sequenced sample consisted of memory CD4+ T cells from PBMCs. As to subset: CD45RA-negative fraction. The receptors were gathered from a man younger than 30 in good health. Some clones in this sample may be carry-over from other donors' samples.

V gene TRBV7-3 combines with J gene TRBJ1-6; 8 bases fit TRBD1. CDR1 and CDR2 (germline): SGHTA, FQGTGA. The CDR3 has 16 amino acids. Losses at the gene ends were 2 bases for V and 4 bases for J; bases not matched to a gene: 4. In nucleotides, the CDR3 is TGTGCCAGCAGCTTATCTGGGACAGGTTATAATTCACCCCTCCACTTT. This encodes CASSLSGTGYNSPLHF.

The chain has TRBV19 and TRBJ2-1; TRBD2 matches 16 bases. This CDR3 contains 18 residues. Trimming cost V 5 bases and J 3 bases; bases outside gene matches: 7. Germline CDR1 is LNHDA and CDR2 is SQIVND (reference sequence). The CDR3 DNA reads as TGTGCCAGTAGTGCCACGGGACTAGCGGGGGGGAACTACAATGAGCAGTTCTTC. Protein: CASSATGLAGGNYNEQFF.

This clone was observed once. The rearrangement links TRBV4-1 to TRBJ2-1, with 10 bases that match TRBD2. Germline assignment: CDR1 MGHRA and CDR2 YSYEKL. CDR3 length: 12 residues. The V and J ends lost 8 bases and 7 bases, in that order; junction bases with no gene match: 2. CDR3 region: CASETSGNEQFF. CDR3 DNA sequence: TGCGCCAGCGAGACTAGCGGGAATGAGCAGTTCTTC.

The chain links TRBV28 to TRBJ2-5; 9 bases agree with TRBD1. The J call could be wrong; TRBJ2-7 is a better fit for the DNA end. This CDR3 has 15 amino acids. Germline V lookup: CDR1 MDHEN, CDR2 SYDVKM. CDR3 DNA sequence: TGTGCCAGCAGTTCCCCCGGACAGGGGACCTACGAGCAGTACTTC. Translation: CASSSPGQGTYEQYF.

The chain combines TRBV15 with TRBJ1-2; D ambiguous. The CDR3 is 12 amino acids. In germline, CDR1 is LNHNV, CDR2 YYDKDF (reference sequence). The V gene lost 5 bases and the J gene lost 1 base, with 5 bases spanning the gap. The CDR3 region has the DNA TGTGCCACCAGCCCCAGTAACTATGGCTACACCTTC. Translated: CATSPSNYGYTF.

This chain joins TRBV7-3 and TRBJ2-1, with TRBD2 identical over 7 bases. Germline CDR1 and CDR2: SGHTA and FQGTGA. The ends lost 5 bases at V and 4 bases at J; junction bases unmatched: 5. The CDR3 contains 14 residues. The CDR3: CASSPGLTYNEQFF. The CDR3 coding sequence is TGTGCCAGCAGCCCGGGACTAACGTACAATGAGCAGTTCTTC.

This CDR3 is CASSRRGAPSTDTQYF. DNA of the CDR3: TGTGCCAGCAGCCGGCGAGGGGCACCCAGCACAGATACGCAGTATTTT. The chain recombines TRBV4-2 with TRBJ2-3; D may match TRBD1 or TRBD2 (5 bases each). Trimming pared 4 bases from V and 0 bases from J, leaving 14 bases between. Looked up from germline, CDR1 is LGHNA and CDR2 is YNFKEQ. The CDR3 has 16 amino acids.

The rearrangement links TRBV7-2 to TRBJ1-2; D is perhaps TRBD1 (5 bases). The germline V and J ends were trimmed by 2 bases and 0 bases, with 19 bases remaining between them. CDR3 size: 18 residues. From germline, CDR1 is SGHTA and CDR2 FQGNSA. The DNA for the CDR3 is TGTGCCAGCAGCTTATTGACCCCCGGGGGGGTTACTAACTATGGCTACACCTTC. Translating it yields CASSLLTPGGVTNYGYTF.

The rearrangement uses TRBV15 and TRBJ2-7; D gene unclear. Trimming pared 5 bases from V and 2 bases from J, leaving 10 bases between. The germline gives CDR1 LNHNV, CDR2 YYDKDF (reference sequence). The CDR3 runs 13 residues. The CDR3 sequence: CATSWNGPYEQYF. DNA of the CDR3: TGTGCCACCAGCTGGAACGGTCCCTACGAGCAGTACTTC. Looking up the rest from reference TRBV15 and TRBJ2-7 gives the full variable domain: DAMVIQNPRYQVTQFGKPVTLSCSQTLNHNVMYWYQQKSSQAPKLLFHYYDKDFNNEADTPDNFQSRRPNTSFCFLDIRSPGLGDTAMYLCATSWNGPYEQYFGPGTRLTVT.

CDR3 sequence (DNA): TGTGCCACCAGCAGAGATAAAGGGACCATAGTCCTGTTTTTT. This encodes CATSRDKGTIVLFF. This chain links TRBV15 with TRBJ1-4; the D gene is possibly TRBD1 (5 bases). Germline V gene lookup returns CDR1 LNHNV and CDR2 YYDKDF (reference sequence). The length of the CDR3 is 14 residues. The V and J ends lost 0 bases and 14 bases respectively, with 16 bases between them.

This chain uses TRBV5-3 with TRBJ2-7; D tentatively fits TRBD1 or TRBD2 (5 bases each). TRBV5-3 is noted as an ORF with a role that remains uncertain. The V gene lost 3 bases and the J gene lost 2 bases, with 15 bases spanning the gap. The CDR3 sequence is 15 residues long. CDR3 sequence (DNA): TGTGCCAGAAGCTGGCGGACACTAGAACCCTACGAGCAGTACTTC. Translating it yields CARSWRTLEPYEQYF.

The gene calls are TRBV5-8 and TRBJ2-3, with 9 bases that match TRBD2. This CDR3 is built from 16 residues. Per the germline V gene, CDR1 is SGHTS and CDR2 is YDEGEE. V gave up 4 bases and J gave up 2 bases; unmatched junction bases: 8. The CDR3 coding sequence is TGTGCCAGCAGCCCGACCAGACTAGCGGCCACAGATACGCAGTATTTT. As protein: CASSPTRLAATDTQYF. The complete variable domain, with remaining parts taken from reference TRBV5-8 and TRBJ2-3, reads EAGVTQSPTHLIKTRGQQATLRCSPISGHTSVYWYQQALGLGLQFLLWYDEGEERNRGNFPPRFSGRQFPNYSSELNVNALELEDSALYLCASSPTRLAATDTQYFGPGTRLTVL.